This is a list of T cell receptor beta chains from one sample in a study of blood T cell repertoires in COVID-19. TCRdb's table, derived via immunoSEQ multiplex PCR, lists solely in-frame clones and lacks some. This table holds some 400,000 clones, under 90% found once. Material for sequencing was PBMCs or T cells enriched from blood (not recorded which). These receptors all come from a woman aged 25-40 years who had recovered from COVID-19. Both conserved end residues are part of each CDR3. The order of the fields is CDR3 protein, J gene, clone size, V gene. A clone size is listed for some rows: how often the clone was seen (once, few, many), or a class if it is expanded.

CDR3 protein: CASSVVTGGYYGYTF
J gene: TRBJ1-2
clone size: .
V gene: TRBV9

CDR3 protein: CASSQEIGGGLAFF
J gene: TRBJ1-1
clone size: .
V gene: TRBV4-3

CDR3 protein: CASSQREGTEAFF
J gene: TRBJ1-1
clone size: .
V gene: TRBV3-1/TRBV3-2

CDR3 protein: CASKGERTYNEQFF
J gene: TRBJ2-1
clone size: .
V gene: TRBV6-6

CDR3 protein: CASSHSQGLLGEQFF
J gene: TRBJ2-1
clone size: many
V gene: TRBV4-1

CDR3 protein: CASSLALAGLRETQYF
J gene: TRBJ2-5
clone size: once
V gene: TRBV7-2

CDR3 protein: CASSITIRPGQTTYGYTF
J gene: TRBJ1-2
clone size: .
V gene: TRBV9

CDR3 protein: CASSRSRATNEKLFF
J gene: TRBJ1-4
clone size: .
V gene: TRBV27

CDR3 protein: CAISELQTQPQHF
J gene: TRBJ1-5
clone size: .
V gene: TRBV10-3

CDR3 protein: CASSSGGPIASYEQYF
J gene: TRBJ2-7
clone size: .
V gene: TRBV6-2/TRBV6-3

CDR3 protein: CAISRETVMNTEAFF
J gene: TRBJ1-1
clone size: .
V gene: TRBV10-3

CDR3 protein: CASSSGTGNYEQYF
J gene: TRBJ2-7
clone size: .
V gene: TRBV5-1

CDR3 protein: CASSLEWGPPFF
J gene: TRBJ2-1
clone size: once
V gene: TRBV7-9

CDR3 protein: CSVEEWDRVTAGANVLTF
J gene: TRBJ2-6
clone size: .
V gene: TRBV29-1

CDR3 protein: CASSQDPRVYEQYF
J gene: TRBJ2-7
clone size: once
V gene: TRBV3-1/TRBV3-2